This entry describes one T cell receptor beta chain. The germline V gene has CDR1 MDHEN and CDR2 SYDVKM. CDR3 length equals 18 residues. J was trimmed by 5 bases and V by 4 bases; bases with no gene match: 15. This sample was included in a study of T cell changes during pregnancy in multiple sclerosis. Repertoires were generated with immunoSEQ multiplex PCR, while TCRdb's copy carries only in-frame clones and drops some. The table records tens of thousands of clones, more than 75% of them present only once. The chain recombines TRBV28 with TRBJ2-3; 10 positions match TRBD2. This receptor was identified in a female donor in good health, enrolled as a control in a pregnancy study. The sample was CD4+ T cells from peripheral blood mononuclear cells, taken in the first trimester of pregnancy. The CDR3 nucleotides read TGTGCCAGCAGTTCACTACTGAAACCGGGACTAGCGCAAGATACGCAGTATTTT. It specifies CASSSLLKPGLAQDTQYF.